These T cell receptor beta chains were read from a single sample in a study of T cell repertoires and Cas9 in healthy adults. The data were produced by immunoSEQ multiplex PCR, yet TCRdb's version contains in-frame clones alone and is incomplete. In the table there are about 22,000 clones, roughly 89% of which are singletons. The specimen was CD4+ effector T cells (CD127+, CD25-, CD137-, CD154-) from PBMCs; culture status not recorded. Receptor source: a human donor in good health. CDR3s include the opening cysteine and the closing phenylalanine or tryptophan. The D gene is left open where the match is weak. Some rows have no size entry. The others give once, few or many, or a class for an expanded clone.

cdr3_nt: TGTGCCATCAGTATGGCTAGCGGGACCTACGAGCAGTACTTC
cdr3_aa: CAISMASGTYEQYF
v_call: TRBV10-3
j_call: TRBJ2-7
d_call: TRBD2
cdr3_length: 14
clone_size: few

cdr3_nt: TGTGCCAGCAGTGAATATGGTCAGCCCCAGCATTTT
cdr3_aa: CASSEYGQPQHF
v_call: TRBV6-5
j_call: TRBJ1-5
d_call: NA
cdr3_length: 12
clone_size: NA

cdr3_nt: TGTGCCAGCAGGTCCGGGACTCAAGGCTGGGAGACCCAGTACTTC
cdr3_aa: CASRSGTQGWETQYF
v_call: TRBV28
j_call: TRBJ2-5
d_call: NA
cdr3_length: 15
clone_size: NA

cdr3_nt: TGTGCCAGCAGCCACTACAGGGGGCAAAACACTGAAGCTTTCTTT
cdr3_aa: CASSHYRGQNTEAFF
v_call: TRBV6-6
j_call: TRBJ1-1
d_call: TRBD1
cdr3_length: 15
clone_size: NA

cdr3_nt: TGTGCCAGCAGCCAAGACAAGGGATCCATGAACACTGAAGCTTTCTTT
cdr3_aa: CASSQDKGSMNTEAFF
v_call: TRBV14
j_call: TRBJ1-1
d_call: NA
cdr3_length: 16
clone_size: once

cdr3_nt: TGTGCCAGCAGGTCGGACATGTCCTACGAGCAGTACTTC
cdr3_aa: CASRSDMSYEQYF
v_call: TRBV14
j_call: TRBJ2-7
d_call: NA
cdr3_length: 13
clone_size: once

cdr3_nt: TGTGCCAGCAGAAACAGGTTCTCCTACAATGAGCAGTTCTTC
cdr3_aa: CASRNRFSYNEQFF
v_call: TRBV6-6
j_call: TRBJ2-1
d_call: NA
cdr3_length: 14
clone_size: NA

cdr3_nt: TGTGCCAGCAGCCATTTGTCCCTACAGGGGATTGAAGCTTTCTTT
cdr3_aa: CASSHLSLQGIEAFF
v_call: TRBV4-2
j_call: TRBJ1-1
d_call: TRBD1
cdr3_length: 15
clone_size: NA

cdr3_nt: TGTGCCAGCTCACCGGGACAGCCGAACACTGAAGCTTTCTTT
cdr3_aa: CASSPGQPNTEAFF
v_call: TRBV18
j_call: TRBJ1-1
d_call: TRBD1
cdr3_length: 14
clone_size: NA

cdr3_nt: TGTGCCAGCAGCGCACTAGCGGGGGGAGACGAGCAGTACTTC
cdr3_aa: CASSALAGGDEQYF
v_call: TRBV5-4
j_call: TRBJ2-7
d_call: TRBD2
cdr3_length: 14
clone_size: NA

cdr3_nt: TGCGCCAGCAGCCTTGGAGGGACTCGGGGTGGTGAAAAACTGTTTTTT
cdr3_aa: CASSLGGTRGGEKLFF
v_call: TRBV5-1
j_call: TRBJ1-4
d_call: NA
cdr3_length: 16
clone_size: NA

cdr3_nt: TGTGCCAGCAGTGTGGAGGGCGAGACCCAGTACTTC
cdr3_aa: CASSVEGETQYF
v_call: TRBV2
j_call: TRBJ2-5
d_call: NA
cdr3_length: 12
clone_size: NA

cdr3_nt: TGTGCCGGAGGGACATGGAGGGACAGGGGTCTAGAAGGCTACACCTTC
cdr3_aa: CAGGTWRDRGLEGYTF
v_call: TRBV5-6
j_call: TRBJ1-2
d_call: TRBD1
cdr3_length: 16
clone_size: NA

cdr3_nt: TGTGCCAGTAGTACCACTGACAGGGGGCTGACTGAAGCTTTCTTT
cdr3_aa: CASSTTDRGLTEAFF
v_call: TRBV19
j_call: TRBJ1-1
d_call: TRBD1
cdr3_length: 15
clone_size: NA

cdr3_nt: TGTGCCAGCAGCTTTGGCACGCAAGAGACCCAGTACTTC
cdr3_aa: CASSFGTQETQYF
v_call: TRBV11-2
j_call: TRBJ2-5
d_call: NA
cdr3_length: 13
clone_size: NA

cdr3_nt: TGTGCCAGCAGCCCGGCGGAGGCTGGGGCCAACGTCCTGACTTTC
cdr3_aa: CASSPAEAGANVLTF
v_call: TRBV5-5
j_call: TRBJ2-6
d_call: NA
cdr3_length: 15
clone_size: NA